The text below deals with one T cell receptor beta chain. The antigen is not known. These data originate in a study of T cell responses to AZD1222 COVID-19 vaccine. General study points: Among those given AZD1222, only 5 to 7 were seropositive at baseline.

The trim removed 5 bases at V and 8 bases at J, leaving 6 bases unmatched. The CDR3 has 13 amino acids. The assay was immunoSEQ multiplex PCR, and TCRdb's table has in-frame clones only and misses some. Here the sample spans about 35,000 clones, 86% being singletons. The TCR originated in an adult who received the AZD1222 COVID-19 vaccine. The sequencing here drew on peripheral blood, taken 28 days after the second AZD1222 dose. The chain couples TRBV12-3 or TRBV12-4 to TRBJ1-2, with 9 bases fitting TRBD1. DNA for the CDR3: TGTGCCAGCAGTGGGGGACAGGGCCGAGGCTACACCTTC. It is translated as CASSGGQGRGYTF.